Below are 23 T cell receptor beta chains sequenced from a single sample in a study of HIV-infected patients and healthy controls (dated by TCRdb to 2014 to 2015). The library relied on 5' RACE. These reads were obtained on an Illumina MiSeq. TCRdb took the public reads, trimmed them with fastp at Q25, ran MiXCR for clone calling and kept in-frame beta chains. All rows with the same CDR3 protein become a single entry with the most common DNA and genes. For this sample there are 70,000 or so distinct CDR3 sequences; around 16% appear just once. Less than 6% of the sample is held by the ten biggest clonotypes. The material sequenced was CD4+ T cells from blood. The receptors here all came from a human donor in good health.

In its sample, this clonotype was seen a few times. The chain is built from TRBV10-3 and TRBJ1-4; D is perhaps TRBD1 (6 bases). In germline, CDR1 is ENHRY, CDR2 SYGVKD. The CDR3 has 12 amino acids. V gave up 10 bases and J gave up 7 bases, with 13 bases separating them. The CDR3 DNA sequence: TGTGCCACCCAAGGGGGGAGTGAAAAACTGTTTTTT. This sequence encodes CATQGGSEKLFF.

The chain couples TRBV12-3 or TRBV12-4 to TRBJ2-4; a possible D gene is TRBD2 (6 bases). V was trimmed by 3 bases and J by 2 bases, leaving 20 bases between them. The CDR3 loop spans 18 amino acids. CDR3 sequence (DNA): TGTGCCAGCAGTTTTAATTATAAGGGACTGGGGACCAAAAACATTCAGTACTTC. The encoded protein is CASSFNYKGLGTKNIQYF.

The V and J genes are TRBV2 and TRBJ2-7; 7 nucleotides agree with TRBD1. CDR3 length equals 14 residues. Germline loops: CDR1 SNHLY, CDR2 FYNNEI. J was trimmed by 7 bases and V by 7 bases; bases with no gene match: 13. The CDR3 coding sequence is TGTGCCAGCAAAAACAGGGGTCTCGTATTGGAGCAGTACTTC. Its translation: CASKNRGLVLEQYF.

This clonotype was counted only a few times. The chain employs TRBV5-1 and TRBJ2-2, with TRBD2 matching 7 bases. Looked up from germline, CDR1 is SGHRS and CDR2 is YFSETQ. V shed 5 bases, J shed 0 bases, and the junction held 4 bases outside the gene matches. The CDR3 contains 15 residues. This CDR3 is CASRGRGPNTGELFF. Here the CDR3 DNA reads TGCGCCAGCAGGGGGAGGGGCCCGAACACCGGGGAGCTGTTTTTT.

The gene calls are TRBV3-1 and TRBJ2-3; D not certain. Germline lookup yields CDR1 LGHDT and CDR2 YNNKEL (reference sequence). There are 15 residues in the CDR3. V was cut by 5 bases and J by 0 bases, with 12 bases left in between. CDR3 nucleotides: TGTGCCAGCAGCGAGAGGTCGTACAGCACAGATACGCAGTATTTT. Protein: CASSERSYSTDTQYF.

In this sample, this clonotype turned up a few times. CDR3 residues: CSVETVAGGKETQYF. CDR3 coding DNA: TGCAGCGTTGAGACTGTAGCGGGAGGTAAAGAGACCCAGTACTTC. This chain uses TRBV29-1 with TRBJ2-5; 10 nucleotides match TRBD2. The CDR3 spans 15 residues. The V and J ends lost 3 bases and 3 bases, in that order; junction bases with no gene match: 7. Germline assignment: CDR1 SQVTM and CDR2 ANQGSEA.

This clonotype was seen a few times. The rearrangement uses TRBV15 and TRBJ2-1; 9 nucleotides match TRBD2. CDR1 and CDR2 from the germline V gene are LNHNV and YYDKDF (reference sequence). V was clipped by 4 bases and J by 6 bases; unmatched bases: 7. This CDR3 has 15 residues. CDR3 in amino acids: CATSTARGGANEQFF. The CDR3 DNA reads TGTGCCACCAGCACGGCGCGGGGGGGAGCCAATGAGCAGTTCTTC. Looking up the rest from reference TRBV15 and TRBJ2-1 gives the full variable domain: DAMVIQNPRYQVTQFGKPVTLSCSQTLNHNVMYWYQQKSSQAPKLLFHYYDKDFNNEADTPDNFQSRRPNTSFCFLDIRSPGLGDTAMYLCATSTARGGANEQFFGPGTRLTVL.

Ten or more counts support this clonotype. The chain recombines TRBV20-1 with TRBJ2-4; D is unclear. The germline CDR1 and CDR2 sequences are DFQATT and SNEGSKA (reference sequence). CDR3 size: 14 residues. V was trimmed by 0 bases and J by 1 base, leaving 7 bases between them. The DNA of the CDR3 is TGCAGTGCTAGAGATATGGGGGCCAAAAACATTCAGTACTTC. This encodes CSARDMGAKNIQYF.

This clonotype turned up a few times. This chain links TRBV14 with TRBJ2-7; the D is unclear. The CDR3 is 14 amino acids. The V gene lost 0 bases and the J gene lost 0 bases, with 6 bases spanning the gap. The V gene's germline CDR1 is SGHDN and CDR2 FVKESK. CDR3 coding DNA: TGTGCCAGCAGCCAAGATGCAGTCTCCTACGAGCAGTACTTC. Protein sequence: CASSQDAVSYEQYF.

This clonotype was seen more than once but under ten times. The rearrangement uses TRBV9 and TRBJ2-3; no definite D call. V lost 0 bases to trimming and J lost 0 bases, with 8 bases between them. The CDR3 consists of 15 residues. CDR1 SGDLS and CDR2 YYNGEE come from the germline V gene. The CDR3 protein is CASSVGVESTDTQYF. CDR3 DNA sequence: TGTGCCAGCAGCGTAGGGGTAGAGAGCACAGATACGCAGTATTTT.

This chain joins TRBV6-5 and TRBJ1-4; D is perhaps TRBD1 (6 bases). This CDR3 is built from 13 residues. Germline V gene data show CDR1 as MNHEY and CDR2 as SVGAGI. V gave up 6 bases and J gave up 11 bases, with 16 bases separating them. The chain's CDR3 is CASRSGQRGKLFF. The CDR3 DNA follows: TGTGCCAGCAGATCGGGACAAAGGGGGAAACTGTTTTTT.

This clonotype was counted only a few times. This chain connects TRBV23-1 to TRBJ2-4; 7 nucleotides match TRBD1. TRBV23-1 is designated an ORF whose function remains uncertain. Trimming took 2 bases from V and 1 from J; bases not matched to a gene: 5. The CDR3 has 16 amino acids. The CDR3 coding sequence is TGCGCCAGCAGTCAACCGACAGGGATGGCCAAAAACATTCAGTACTTC. Amino acid sequence: CASSQPTGMAKNIQYF.

In the case of this clonotype: This could be a read error, since a much larger clone is one nucleotide away. This chain uses TRBV6-5 with TRBJ1-3; D is possibly TRBD1 (5 bases). The germline gives CDR1 MNHEY, CDR2 SVGAGI. V was clipped by 8 bases and J by 2 bases, with 13 bases between them. This CDR3 is built from 14 residues. CDR3 DNA: TGTGCCAGCGTACCCCAGGGTACTGGAAACACCATATATTTT. It yields the protein CASVPQGTGNTIYF.

A few counts support this clonotype. This chain uses TRBV5-1 with TRBJ2-1, with D uncertain. V lost 1 base and J 9 bases, leaving 11 bases between the germline ends. The germline gives CDR1 SGHRS, CDR2 YFSETQ. There are 13 residues in the CDR3. The CDR3: CASSLTVPGEQFF. The CDR3 DNA follows: TGCGCCAGCAGCTTGACAGTACCCGGTGAGCAGTTCTTC.

Many counts were recorded for this clonotype. The gene calls are TRBV29-1 and TRBJ2-2; D is unresolved. Trimming shortened V by 5 bases and J by 5 bases, and 3 bases separated the two germline ends. The CDR3 spans 10 residues. Germline V gene lookup returns CDR1 SQVTM and CDR2 ANQGSEA. CDR3 sequence reads: CSVYTGELFF. CDR3 coding DNA: TGCAGCGTTTATACCGGGGAGCTGTTTTTT.

This clonotype was seen a few times. The chain employs TRBV4-3 and TRBJ2-1; a weak D match, TRBD1 (5 bases). Trimming cost V 0 bases and J 12 bases, with 12 bases left between them. The CDR3 runs 13 residues. The V gene's germline CDR1 is LGHNA and CDR2 YSLEER. CDR3 protein: CASSQDTGVGQFF. CDR3 nucleotide sequence: TGCGCCAGCAGCCAAGATACAGGTGTCGGGCAGTTCTTC.

This clonotype was observed a handful of times. The chain links TRBV20-1 to TRBJ1-5; 9 bases align to TRBD1. Trimming removed 5 bases from V and 6 bases from J; junction bases left unmatched: 14. Germline-derived CDR1 and CDR2 are DFQATT and SNEGSKA (reference sequence). The CDR3 is made up of 16 amino acids. CDR3 DNA: TGCAGTGCTCAACGTCCCGGGACAGGGTCCAGTCAGCCCCAGCATTTT. Protein sequence: CSAQRPGTGSSQPQHF.

This clonotype was counted many times. The chain uses TRBV7-2 and TRBJ1-3; maybe TRBD1 (5 bases). This CDR3 is 15 amino acids long. The V end was cut by 5 bases, the J end by 1 base, with 12 bases between. The germline CDR1 and CDR2 sequences are SGHTA and FQGNSA. CDR3 region: CASSPRTFSGNTIYF. The CDR3 coding sequence is TGTGCCAGCAGCCCGCGGACATTTTCTGGAAACACCATATATTTT.

This clonotype has more than one count but fewer than ten. The CDR3 region has the DNA TGTGCCAGCAGCTTCCGGGCCTACAATGAGCAGTTCTTC. Translation: CASSFRAYNEQFF. The V and J genes are TRBV5-6 and TRBJ2-1; D is unresolved. The V gene's germline CDR1 is SGHDT and CDR2 YYEEEE. The CDR3 sequence is 13 residues long. Trimming stripped 2 bases from V and 2 bases from J, with 5 bases between.

This clonotype was seen ten or more times. The rearrangement joins TRBV7-2 to TRBJ1-5; tentatively, D is TRBD1 (5 bases). The CDR3 consists of 14 residues. Germline CDR1 SGHTA, CDR2 FQGNSA. Trimming removed 0 bases from V and 3 bases from J, with 6 bases in between. CDR3 nucleotide sequence: TGTGCCAGCAGCTTAGCGGGGCTCAATCAGCCCCAGCATTTT. Amino acids: CASSLAGLNQPQHF.

Many counts were recorded for this clonotype. J is TRBJ2-1 and V is TRBV21-1; TRBD1 is taken as the D call from the table, unchecked against the DNA. TRBV21-1 is designated a pseudogene. The CDR3 contains 17 residues. The CDR3 DNA is TGTGCCAGCAGCCACCTCCTCCGGGACGGGGTTGCTGGTGAGCAGTTCTTC. It is translated as CASSHLLRDGVAGEQFF.

This clonotype was seen a handful of times. The V call is TRBV7-6, the J call TRBJ2-3, with 7 bases lining up with TRBD1. The CDR3 length is 14 residues. The V gene's germline CDR1 is SGHVS and CDR2 FNYEAQ. V gave up 5 bases and J gave up 4 bases; unmatched junction bases: 6. CDR3 sequence: CASSRFDRADTQYF. As DNA, the CDR3 is TGTGCCAGCAGCCGCTTCGACAGGGCAGATACGCAGTATTTT.

The chain combines TRBV5-4 with TRBJ2-1; 10 bases align to TRBD2. Trimming removed 1 base from V and 6 bases from J; junction bases left unmatched: 4. The germline gives CDR1 SGHNT, CDR2 YYREEE (reference sequence). The CDR3 runs to 15 residues. The CDR3 coding sequence is TGTGCCAGCAGCTTGTCGGCTAGCGGGGGCAATGAGCAGTTCTTC. This sequence encodes CASSLSASGGNEQFF. Supplemented by reference TRBV5-4 and TRBJ2-1, the full variable domain reads ETGVTQSPTHLIKTRGQQVTLRCSSQSGHNTVSWYQQALGQGPQFIFQYYREEENGRGNFPPRFSGLQFPNYSSELNVNALELDDSALYLCASSLSASGGNEQFFGPGTRLTVL.